These T cell receptor beta chains were read from a single sample in a study of blood T cell repertoires in COVID-19. Here immunoSEQ multiplex PCR was the method, and the copy in TCRdb shows in-frame clones only, minus some. The sample includes 250,000 to 300,000 clones, about 88% of them seen just once. The specimen sequenced was peripheral blood. The receptors shown here come from a man younger than 45 with active or convalescent COVID-19. Both conserved end residues are part of each CDR3. A D gene is named only where the DNA matches it firmly. Clone size is given for some rows only: seen once, a few or many times, or a class if the clone is expanded.

V gene: TRBV3-1/TRBV3-2; clone size: .; J gene: TRBJ1-3; D gene: TRBD1; CDR3 length: 16; CDR3 DNA: TGTGCCAGCAGCCCGGGACAGGGACTCTCTGGAAACACCATATATTTT; CDR3 protein: CASSPGQGLSGNTIYF
V gene: TRBV5-1; clone size: .; J gene: TRBJ1-2; D gene: TRBD1; CDR3 length: 13; CDR3 DNA: TGCGCCAGCAGCCCGGGGACAGCTTATGGCTACACCTTC; CDR3 protein: CASSPGTAYGYTF
V gene: TRBV5-1; clone size: .; J gene: TRBJ2-3; D gene: TRBD1; CDR3 length: 16; CDR3 DNA: TGCGCCAGCAGCTTGAGGGCACAGGGGGCGGCAGATACGCAGTATTTT; CDR3 protein: CASSLRAQGAADTQYF
V gene: TRBV9; clone size: .; J gene: TRBJ1-3; D gene: .; CDR3 length: 15; CDR3 DNA: TGTGCCAGCAGCGTAACTTCTTGGAGCGAAAACACCATATATTTT; CDR3 protein: CASSVTSWSENTIYF
V gene: TRBV13; clone size: .; J gene: TRBJ2-7; D gene: TRBD2; CDR3 length: 15; CDR3 DNA: TGTGCCAGCAACCAGCGTCTAGCGGGGAACAGCGAGCAGTACTTC; CDR3 protein: CASNQRLAGNSEQYF
V gene: TRBV19; clone size: .; J gene: TRBJ1-5; D gene: .; CDR3 length: 15; CDR3 DNA: TGTGCCAGTAGTATGTCCCCGGGACTCAATCAGCCCCAGCATTTT; CDR3 protein: CASSMSPGLNQPQHF
V gene: TRBV6-4; clone size: .; J gene: TRBJ2-2; D gene: .; CDR3 length: 16; CDR3 DNA: TGTGCCAGCGCCCCCACTGCGGGATACCGAACCGGGGAGCTGTTTTTT; CDR3 protein: CASAPTAGYRTGELFF
V gene: TRBV12-3/TRBV12-4; clone size: few; J gene: TRBJ1-2; D gene: .; CDR3 length: 13; CDR3 DNA: TGTGCCAGCAGTGCAACCGGGAACTATGGCTACACCTTC; CDR3 protein: CASSATGNYGYTF
V gene: TRBV19; clone size: .; J gene: TRBJ1-1; D gene: .; CDR3 length: 15; CDR3 DNA: TGTGCCAGTAGTATAGTAAGGGGAAGGGGGACTGAAGCTTTCTTT; CDR3 protein: CASSIVRGRGTEAFF
V gene: TRBV6-5; clone size: .; J gene: TRBJ2-7; D gene: .; CDR3 length: 15; CDR3 DNA: TGTGCCAGCAGCGGAAGGGACTTTGGCCGGAACGAGCAGTACTTC; CDR3 protein: CASSGRDFGRNEQYF
V gene: TRBV3-1/TRBV3-2; clone size: .; J gene: TRBJ2-3; D gene: TRBD2; CDR3 length: 16; CDR3 DNA: TGTGCCAGCAGCCGTAGACTAGCGGGGGGGGCAGATACGCAGTATTTT; CDR3 protein: CASSRRLAGGADTQYF